This T cell receptor beta chain originates from a study of shared clonotypes between healthy human individuals. Study at large: Each donor's CD8 memory used one plate, CD8 naive two, each CD4 subset three.

CD45RO-negative CD8 cells positively selected for CCR7 made up the naive population, which excluded terminally differentiated effector memory CD45RA+ cells. Every subset's genomic DNA went evenly onto several immunoSEQ plates. It was 200 ng DNA, about 30,000 T cell genomes, that sorted-subset replicate PCRs used. Profiling relied on immunoSEQ multiplex PCR, and the TCRdb table lists in-frame clones only, not all of them. The sample yields roughly 1,800,000 clones, around 96% seen once. Details on this clone: Antigen specificity is unknown.

Notes on the study in general: Clonotype sharing levels among donors were expected to vary with sequencing depth.

The sequence was obtained from a man in his late teens or twenties in good health. The sample consisted of naive CD8+ T cells sorted from blood.

CDR3 nucleotide sequence: TGTGCCAGCAGTGAATGGGACAGCTCCTACAATGAGCAGTTCTTC. It codes for CASSEWDSSYNEQFF. This rearrangement joins TRBV2 to TRBJ2-1; 7 positions agree with TRBD1. V trimming: 2 bases; J trimming: 0 bases; junction bases outside the gene matches: 1. CDR1 is SNHLY, CDR2 FYNNEI, per germline. The CDR3 contains 15 residues.